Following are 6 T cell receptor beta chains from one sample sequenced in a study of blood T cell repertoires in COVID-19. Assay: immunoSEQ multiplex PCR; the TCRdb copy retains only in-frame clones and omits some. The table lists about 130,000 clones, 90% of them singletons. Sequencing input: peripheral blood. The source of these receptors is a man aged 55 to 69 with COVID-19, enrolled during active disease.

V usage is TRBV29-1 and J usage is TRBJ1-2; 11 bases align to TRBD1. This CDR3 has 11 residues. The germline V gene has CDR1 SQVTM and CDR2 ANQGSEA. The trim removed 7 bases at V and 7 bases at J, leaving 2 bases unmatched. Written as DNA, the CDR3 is TGCAGCGGAGGGACAGGGGGTGGCTACACCTTC. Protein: CSGGTGGGYTF.

CDR3 loop: CASSAGQEGSPLHF. The CDR3 nucleotides read TGTGCCAGTAGTGCGGGACAGGAGGGATCACCCCTCCACTTT. This chain joins TRBV19 and TRBJ1-6; 8 bases match TRBD1. This CDR3 spans 14 amino acids. Germline V lookup: CDR1 LNHDA, CDR2 SQIVND (reference sequence). The J segment lost 10 bases and the V segment lost 5 bases, leaving 7 bases of the junction unmatched.

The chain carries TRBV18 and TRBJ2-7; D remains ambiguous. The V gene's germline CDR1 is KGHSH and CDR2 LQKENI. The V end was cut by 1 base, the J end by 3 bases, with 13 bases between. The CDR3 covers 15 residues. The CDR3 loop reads CASSPRVTPLYEQYF. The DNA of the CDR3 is TGTGCCAGCTCACCACGGGTGACACCTCTCTACGAGCAGTACTTC.

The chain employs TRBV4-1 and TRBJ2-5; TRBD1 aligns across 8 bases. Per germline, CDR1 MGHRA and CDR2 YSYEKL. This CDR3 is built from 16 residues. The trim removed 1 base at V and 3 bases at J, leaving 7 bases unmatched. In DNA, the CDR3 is TGCGCCAGCAGCCAAGTCCTACAGGGGGGCGAAGAGACCCAGTACTTC. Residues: CASSQVLQGGEETQYF.

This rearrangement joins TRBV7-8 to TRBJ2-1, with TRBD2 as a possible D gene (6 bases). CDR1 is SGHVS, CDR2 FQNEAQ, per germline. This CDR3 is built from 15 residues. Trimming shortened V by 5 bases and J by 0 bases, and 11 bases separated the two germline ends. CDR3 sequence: CASSPRGSSYNEQFF. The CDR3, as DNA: TGTGCCAGCAGCCCCCGGGGGAGCTCCTACAATGAGCAGTTCTTC.

CDR3: CASSASAQETQYF. DNA for the CDR3: TGTGCCAGTAGTGCTAGCGCCCAAGAGACCCAGTACTTC. This chain joins TRBV19 and TRBJ2-5; D might be TRBD2 (6 bases). V lost 5 bases, J lost 1 base, and 8 bases lay in between. Germline V gene data show CDR1 as LNHDA and CDR2 as SQIVND (reference sequence). The CDR3 has 13 residues. Looking up the rest from reference TRBV19 and TRBJ2-5 gives the full variable domain: DGGITQSPKYLFRKEGQNVTLSCEQNLNHDAMYWYRQDPGQGLRLIYYSQIVNDFQKGDIAEGYSVSREKKESFPLTVTSAQKNPTAFYLCASSASAQETQYFGPGTRLLVL.